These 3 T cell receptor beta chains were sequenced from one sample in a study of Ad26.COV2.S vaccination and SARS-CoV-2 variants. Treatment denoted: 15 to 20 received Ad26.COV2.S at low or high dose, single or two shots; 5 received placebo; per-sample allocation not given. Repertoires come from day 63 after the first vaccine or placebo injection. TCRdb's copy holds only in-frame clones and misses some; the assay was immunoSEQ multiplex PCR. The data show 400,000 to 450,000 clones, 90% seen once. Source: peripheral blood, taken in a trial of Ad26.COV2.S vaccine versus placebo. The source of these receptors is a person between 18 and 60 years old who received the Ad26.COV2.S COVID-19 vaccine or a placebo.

The CDR3 sequence is CASSLPGLPGAYEQYF. CDR3 DNA: TGTGCCAGCAGTCTTCCCGGCCTACCTGGGGCCTACGAGCAGTACTTC. The chain couples TRBV6-2 or TRBV6-3 to TRBJ2-7; D is unresolved. V was cut by 5 bases and J by 2 bases, with 19 bases left in between. This CDR3 has 16 residues. Germline V gives CDR1 MNHEY, CDR2 SVGEGT.

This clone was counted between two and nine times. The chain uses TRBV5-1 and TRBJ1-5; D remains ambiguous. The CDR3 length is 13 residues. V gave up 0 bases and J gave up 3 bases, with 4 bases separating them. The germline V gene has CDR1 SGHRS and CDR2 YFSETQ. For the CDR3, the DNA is TGCGCCAGCAGCTTGGAGGCCAATCAGCCCCAGCATTTT. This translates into CASSLEANQPQHF.

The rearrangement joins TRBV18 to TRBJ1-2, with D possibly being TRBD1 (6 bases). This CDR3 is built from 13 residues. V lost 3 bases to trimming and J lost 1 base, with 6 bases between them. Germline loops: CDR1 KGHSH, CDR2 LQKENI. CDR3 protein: CASSPDSNYGYTF. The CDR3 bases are TGTGCCAGCTCACCGGACAGTAACTATGGCTACACCTTC.